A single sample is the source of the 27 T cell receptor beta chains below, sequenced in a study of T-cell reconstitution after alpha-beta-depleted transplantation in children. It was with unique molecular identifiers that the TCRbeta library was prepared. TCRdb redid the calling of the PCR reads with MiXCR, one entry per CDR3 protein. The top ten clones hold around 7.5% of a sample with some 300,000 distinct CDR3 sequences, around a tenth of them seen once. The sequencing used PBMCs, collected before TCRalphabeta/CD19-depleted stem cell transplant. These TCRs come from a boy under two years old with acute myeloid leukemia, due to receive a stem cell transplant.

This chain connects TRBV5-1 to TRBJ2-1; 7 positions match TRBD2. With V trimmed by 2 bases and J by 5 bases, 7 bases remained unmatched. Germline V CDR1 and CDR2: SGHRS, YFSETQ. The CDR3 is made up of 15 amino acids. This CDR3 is CASSFGRGIDNEQFF. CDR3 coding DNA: TGCGCCAGCAGCTTCGGGCGGGGGATAGACAATGAGCAGTTCTTC.

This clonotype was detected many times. The CDR3 loop reads CSANPSGLAGGKQYF. CDR3 in DNA: TGCAGTGCTAACCCCTCGGGACTAGCGGGGGGCAAGCAGTACTTC. The V call is TRBV20-1, the J call TRBJ2-7, with 15 bases identical to TRBD2. V dropped 4 bases and J dropped 8; count of bases not matched to a gene: 9. The length of the CDR3 is 15 residues. Germline assignment: CDR1 DFQATT and CDR2 SNEGSKA (reference sequence).

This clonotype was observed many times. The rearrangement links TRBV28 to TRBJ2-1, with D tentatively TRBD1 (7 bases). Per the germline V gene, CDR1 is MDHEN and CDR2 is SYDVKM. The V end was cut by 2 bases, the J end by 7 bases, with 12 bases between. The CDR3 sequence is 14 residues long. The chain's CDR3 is CASSLAGGSNEQFF. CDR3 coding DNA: TGTGCCAGCAGTTTAGCAGGGGGGAGTAATGAGCAGTTCTTC. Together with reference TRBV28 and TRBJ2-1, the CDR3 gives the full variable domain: DVKVTQSSRYLVKRTGEKVFLECVQDMDHENMFWYRQDPGLGLRLIYFSYDVKMKEKGDIPEGYSVSREKKERFSLILESASTNQTSMYLCASSLAGGSNEQFFGPGTRLTVL.

The CDR3 reads CASSLVRGGLGTQYF. DNA for the CDR3: TGTGCCAGCAGCTTAGTACGGGGGGGCCTCGGGACCCAGTACTTC. The V gene is TRBV11-2, the J gene TRBJ2-5, with 8 bases identical to TRBD2. CDR3 length equals 15 residues. Looked up from germline, CDR1 is SGHAT and CDR2 is FQNNGV. J was trimmed by 7 bases and V by 1 base; bases with no gene match: 8.

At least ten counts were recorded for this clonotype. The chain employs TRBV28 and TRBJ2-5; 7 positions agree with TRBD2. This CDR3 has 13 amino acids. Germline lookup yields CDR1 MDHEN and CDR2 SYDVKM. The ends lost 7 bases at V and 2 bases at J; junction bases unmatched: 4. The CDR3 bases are TGTGCCAGCACCCCCGGGGGGCAAGAGACCCAGTACTTC. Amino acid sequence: CASTPGGQETQYF.

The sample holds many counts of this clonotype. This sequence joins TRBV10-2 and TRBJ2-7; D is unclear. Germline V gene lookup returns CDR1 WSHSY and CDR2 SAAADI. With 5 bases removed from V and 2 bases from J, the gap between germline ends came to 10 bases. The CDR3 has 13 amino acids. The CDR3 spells CASSTLPAYEQYF. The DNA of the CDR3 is TGCGCCAGCAGTACGCTGCCCGCCTACGAGCAGTACTTC.

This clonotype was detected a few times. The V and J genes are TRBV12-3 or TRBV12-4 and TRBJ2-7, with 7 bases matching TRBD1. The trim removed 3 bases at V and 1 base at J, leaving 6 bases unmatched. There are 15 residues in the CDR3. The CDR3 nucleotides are TGTGCCAGCAGTTTTTGGCAGGGGGAGTCCTACGAGCAGTACTTC. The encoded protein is CASSFWQGESYEQYF.

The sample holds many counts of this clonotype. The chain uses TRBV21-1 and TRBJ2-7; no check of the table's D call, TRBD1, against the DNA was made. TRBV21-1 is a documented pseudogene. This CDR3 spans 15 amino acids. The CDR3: CASSKGGQGSHEQYF. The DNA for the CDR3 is TGTGCCAGCAGCAAAGGGGGACAGGGGAGCCACGAGCAGTACTTC.

The CDR3: CASSTLQGQDYEQYF. CDR3 nucleotide sequence: TGTGCCAGCAGCACCCTACAGGGGCAGGACTACGAGCAGTACTTC. The rearrangement joins TRBV13 to TRBJ2-7; 7 bases align to TRBD1. V was pared by 5 bases and J by 3 bases, with 10 bases of the junction left unmatched. Germline assignment: CDR1 PRHDT and CDR2 FYEKMQ (reference sequence). The CDR3 has 15 amino acids.

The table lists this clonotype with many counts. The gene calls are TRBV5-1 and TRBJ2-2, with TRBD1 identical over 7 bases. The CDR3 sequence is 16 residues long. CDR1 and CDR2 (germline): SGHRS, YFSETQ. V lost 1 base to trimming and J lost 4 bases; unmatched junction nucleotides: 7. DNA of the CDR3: TGCGCCAGCAGCTTGTTGACAGGGCCCGCCACCGGGGAGCTGTTTTTT. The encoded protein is CASSLLTGPATGELFF.

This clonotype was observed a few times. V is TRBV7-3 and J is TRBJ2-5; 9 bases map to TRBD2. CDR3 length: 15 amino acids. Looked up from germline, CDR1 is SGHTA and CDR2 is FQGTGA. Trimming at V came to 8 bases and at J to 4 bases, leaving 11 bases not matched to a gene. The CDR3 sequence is CASAKGGSGRETQYF. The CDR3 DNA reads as TGTGCCAGCGCCAAAGGTGGTAGCGGGAGAGAGACCCAGTACTTC. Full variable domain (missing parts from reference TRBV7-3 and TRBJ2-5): GAGVSQTPSNKVTEKGKYVELRCDPISGHTALYWYRQSLGQGPEFLIYFQGTGAADDSGLPNDRFFAVRPEGSVSTLKIQRTERGDSAVYLCASAKGGSGRETQYFGPGTRLLVL.

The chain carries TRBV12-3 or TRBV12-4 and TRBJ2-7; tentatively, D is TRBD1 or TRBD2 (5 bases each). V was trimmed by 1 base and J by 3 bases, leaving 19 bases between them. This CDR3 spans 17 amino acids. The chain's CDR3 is CASSLGRLTERGYEQYF. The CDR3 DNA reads TGTGCCAGCAGTTTAGGCCGGTTAACCGAGAGGGGCTACGAGCAGTACTTC.

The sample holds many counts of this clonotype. The CDR3 spells CASGLAGNEQFF. The CDR3 coding sequence is TGTGCCAGCGGACTAGCGGGAAATGAGCAGTTCTTC. The chain joins TRBV6-5 to TRBJ2-1; 12 bases align to TRBD2. The V and J ends lost 8 bases and 7 bases, in that order; junction bases with no gene match: 0. The CDR3 spans 12 residues. The V gene's germline CDR1 is MNHEY and CDR2 SVGAGI.

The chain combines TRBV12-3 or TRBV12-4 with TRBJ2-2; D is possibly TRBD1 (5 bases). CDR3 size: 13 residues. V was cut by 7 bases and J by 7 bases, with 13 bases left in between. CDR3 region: CASTGHRSGELFF. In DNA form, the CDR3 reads TGTGCCAGCACCGGACATCGAAGCGGGGAGCTGTTTTTT.

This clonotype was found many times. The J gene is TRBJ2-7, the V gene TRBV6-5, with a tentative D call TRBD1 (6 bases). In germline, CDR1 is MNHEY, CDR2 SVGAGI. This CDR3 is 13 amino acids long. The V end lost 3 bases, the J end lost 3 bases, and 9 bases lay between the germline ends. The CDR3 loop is CASSYTRGYEQYF. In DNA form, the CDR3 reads TGTGCCAGCAGTTATACCAGGGGCTACGAGCAGTACTTC.

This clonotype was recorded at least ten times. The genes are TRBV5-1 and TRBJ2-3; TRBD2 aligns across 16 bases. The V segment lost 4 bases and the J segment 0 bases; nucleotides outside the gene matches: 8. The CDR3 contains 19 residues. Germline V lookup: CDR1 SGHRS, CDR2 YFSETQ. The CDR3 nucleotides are TGCGCCAGCAGCCCGGGGACTAGCGGGAGGGCCTGGAGCACAGATACGCAGTATTTT. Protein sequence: CASSPGTSGRAWSTDTQYF.

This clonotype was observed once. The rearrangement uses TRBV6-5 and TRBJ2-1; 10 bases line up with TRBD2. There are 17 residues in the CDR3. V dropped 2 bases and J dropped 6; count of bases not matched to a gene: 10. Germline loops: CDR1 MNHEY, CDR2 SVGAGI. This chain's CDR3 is CASSYPLAGVLGNEQFF. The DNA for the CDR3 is TGTGCCAGCAGTTACCCCCTAGCGGGAGTATTAGGCAATGAGCAGTTCTTC.

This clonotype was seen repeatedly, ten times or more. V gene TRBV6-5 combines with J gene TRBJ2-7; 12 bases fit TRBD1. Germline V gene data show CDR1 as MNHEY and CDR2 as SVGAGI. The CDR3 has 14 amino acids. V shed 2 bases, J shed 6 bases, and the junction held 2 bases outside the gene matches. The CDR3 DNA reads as TGTGCCAGCAGTTACGGGACAGGGGGCGCCGAGCAGTACTTC. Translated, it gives CASSYGTGGAEQYF.

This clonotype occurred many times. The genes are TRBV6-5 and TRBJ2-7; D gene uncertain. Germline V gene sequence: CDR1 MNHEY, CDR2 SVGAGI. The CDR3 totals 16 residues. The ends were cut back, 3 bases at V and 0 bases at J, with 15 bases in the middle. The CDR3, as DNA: TGTGCCAGCAGTTATCTGAGTCAGGCGAGCTCCTACGAGCAGTACTTC. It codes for CASSYLSQASSYEQYF.

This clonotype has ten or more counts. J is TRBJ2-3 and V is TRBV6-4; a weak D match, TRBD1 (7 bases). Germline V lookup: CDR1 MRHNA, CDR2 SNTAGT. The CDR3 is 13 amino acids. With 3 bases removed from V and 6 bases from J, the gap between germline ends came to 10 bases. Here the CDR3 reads CASSEEGADTQYF. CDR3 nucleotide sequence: TGTGCCAGCAGTGAGGAGGGGGCGGATACGCAGTATTTT.

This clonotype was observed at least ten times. This CDR3 is CASSLRRFQAGETQYF. The CDR3 bases are TGTGCCAGCAGCTTAAGGCGATTCCAGGCCGGAGAGACCCAGTACTTC. The chain employs TRBV7-8 and TRBJ2-5; D remains ambiguous. The CDR3 loop spans 16 amino acids. Trimming stripped 2 bases from V and 4 bases from J, with 17 bases between. Germline V gene sequence: CDR1 SGHVS, CDR2 FQNEAQ.

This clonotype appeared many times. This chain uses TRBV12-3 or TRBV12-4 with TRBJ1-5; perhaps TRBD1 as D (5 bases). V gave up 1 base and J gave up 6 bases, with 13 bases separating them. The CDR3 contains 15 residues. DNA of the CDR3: TGTGCCAGCAGTTTAGTGATCCAGGGACCTCAGCCCCAGCATTTT. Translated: CASSLVIQGPQPQHF.

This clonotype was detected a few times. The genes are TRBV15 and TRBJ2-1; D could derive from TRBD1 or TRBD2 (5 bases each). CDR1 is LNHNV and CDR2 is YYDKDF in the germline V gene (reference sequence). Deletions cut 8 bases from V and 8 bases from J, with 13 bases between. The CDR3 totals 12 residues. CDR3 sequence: CATGGRKDEQFF. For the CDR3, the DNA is TGTGCCACCGGGGGAAGGAAGGATGAGCAGTTCTTC.

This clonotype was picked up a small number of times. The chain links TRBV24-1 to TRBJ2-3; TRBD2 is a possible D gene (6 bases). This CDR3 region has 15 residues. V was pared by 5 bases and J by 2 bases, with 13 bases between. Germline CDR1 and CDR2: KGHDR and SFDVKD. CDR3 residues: CATSATTSPTDTQYF. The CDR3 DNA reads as TGTGCCACCAGTGCTACGACTAGTCCCACAGATACGCAGTATTTT.

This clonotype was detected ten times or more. This CDR3 is CASGRSYNSPLHF. The CDR3 bases are TGTGCCAGCGGACGCTCCTATAATTCACCCCTCCACTTT. The chain carries TRBV27 and TRBJ1-6; D is undetermined. V shed 8 bases and J shed 0 bases, with 5 bases lying between them. Per germline, CDR1 MNHEY and CDR2 SMNVEV (reference sequence). The CDR3 spans 13 residues.

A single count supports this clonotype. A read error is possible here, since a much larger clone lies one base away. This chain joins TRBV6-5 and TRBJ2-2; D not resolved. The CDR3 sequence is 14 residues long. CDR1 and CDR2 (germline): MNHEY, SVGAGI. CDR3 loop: CPSSYSLDTGELFF. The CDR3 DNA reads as TGTCCCAGCAGTTACTCGCTGGACACCGGGGAGCTGTTTTTT.

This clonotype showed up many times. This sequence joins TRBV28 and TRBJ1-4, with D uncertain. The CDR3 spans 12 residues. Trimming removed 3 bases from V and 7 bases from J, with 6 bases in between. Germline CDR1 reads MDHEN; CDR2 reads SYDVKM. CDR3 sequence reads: CASSLPSEKLFF. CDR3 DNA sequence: TGTGCCAGCAGTTTGCCTAGTGAAAAACTGTTTTTT.